These 7 T cell receptor beta chains were all obtained from the same sample, sequenced in a study of vaccination effects on CD4 cells after COVID-19. No antigen is known for these receptors. ViraFEST used viral peptide pools to expand antigen-specific CD4+ T cells before sequencing. The culture ran for 10 days before CD4+ T cells were isolated. Vaccinated recipients, who were negative for nucleocapsid antibodies, had no history of SARS-CoV-2 infection. The assay was immunoSEQ multiplex PCR, and TCRdb's table has in-frame clones only and misses some. This sample has roughly 35,000 clones, with about 60% found just once. The input for sequencing was CD4+ T cells from PBMCs cultured with HCoV-OC43 spike peptides, taken before COVID-19 vaccination. The subset denotes: HCoV-OC43 spike overlapping peptide pool stimulation. The origin of the receptors is a human donor who received a COVID-19 vaccine.

The V gene is TRBV4-1, the J gene TRBJ2-3; D is possibly TRBD1 (6 bases). Germline V CDR1 and CDR2: MGHRA, YSYEKL. Trimming removed 3 bases from V and 4 bases from J, with 20 bases in between. The CDR3 contains 17 residues. The CDR3 region is CASSHPPSQGNADTQYF. CDR3 nucleotides: TGCGCCAGCAGCCACCCCCCCTCTCAGGGGAACGCAGATACGCAGTATTTT.

Only a few counts were recorded for this clone. The J gene is TRBJ1-1, the V gene TRBV5-5; possibly TRBD1 for D (5 bases). Germline values: CDR1 SGHKS, CDR2 YYEKEE (reference sequence). This CDR3 is 16 amino acids long. V was pared by 7 bases and J by 4 bases, with 23 bases between. This chain's CDR3 is CASGFTTQGIGTEAFF. CDR3 nucleotide sequence: TGTGCCAGCGGATTTACGACCCAGGGTATCGGCACTGAAGCTTTCTTT.

The V gene is TRBV24-1, the J gene TRBJ2-3; 9 positions agree with TRBD2. This CDR3 is 15 amino acids long. CDR1 and CDR2 from the germline V gene are KGHDR and SFDVKD. After removal of 5 bases from V and 1 base from J, the junction contained 3 bases not matched to a gene. CDR3 bases: TGTGCCACCAGTGGTGGCGGGGGGGGCACAGATACGCAGTATTTT. It is translated as CATSGGGGGTDTQYF.

This clone has only a few counts. The CDR3 sequence is CASSIDGSYGYTF. The CDR3, as DNA: TGTGCCAGTAGTATTGACGGTAGCTATGGCTACACCTTC. The chain employs TRBV19 and TRBJ1-2; no reliable D call. The CDR3 contains 13 residues. V was clipped by 3 bases and J by 4 bases, with 9 bases between them. Germline CDR1 LNHDA, CDR2 SQIVND (reference sequence).

This clone is a singleton in its sample. The chain joins TRBV2 to TRBJ1-4; maybe TRBD1 (5 bases). This CDR3 region has 15 residues. With 6 bases removed from V and 7 bases from J, the gap between germline ends came to 18 bases. CDR1 is SNHLY and CDR2 is FYNNEI in the germline V gene. The DNA for the CDR3 is TGTGCCAGCAGGGCCGTGGGGGGGAGAGGTGAAAAACTGTTTTTT. Its translation is CASRAVGGRGEKLFF. Complete variable domain (other parts from reference TRBV2 and TRBJ1-4): EPEVTQTPSHQVTQMGQEVILRCVPISNHLYFYWYRQILGQKVEFLVSFYNNEISEKSEIFDDQFSVERPDGSNFTLKIRSTKLEDSAMYFCASRAVGGRGEKLFFGSGTQLSVL.

This sequence joins TRBV10-2 and TRBJ2-5; tentatively, D is TRBD1 or TRBD2 (6 bases each). This CDR3 region has 14 residues. Trimming took off 10 bases at V and 5 bases at J, with 20 bases between the two ends. Germline CDR1 WSHSY, CDR2 SAAADI. The CDR3 region has the DNA TGCGCCACCAAATTACTAGGGGGGCGTGAGACCCAGTACTTC. Translating gives CATKLLGGRETQYF.

The V gene is TRBV12-3 or TRBV12-4, the J gene TRBJ1-1; a weak D match, TRBD1 (5 bases). This CDR3 contains 13 residues. V dropped 2 bases and J dropped 8 bases, with 12 bases sitting between them. The CDR3 loop reads CASSLSWGTEAFF. CDR3 DNA sequence: TGTGCCAGCAGTTTATCTTGGGGGACCGAAGCTTTCTTT.